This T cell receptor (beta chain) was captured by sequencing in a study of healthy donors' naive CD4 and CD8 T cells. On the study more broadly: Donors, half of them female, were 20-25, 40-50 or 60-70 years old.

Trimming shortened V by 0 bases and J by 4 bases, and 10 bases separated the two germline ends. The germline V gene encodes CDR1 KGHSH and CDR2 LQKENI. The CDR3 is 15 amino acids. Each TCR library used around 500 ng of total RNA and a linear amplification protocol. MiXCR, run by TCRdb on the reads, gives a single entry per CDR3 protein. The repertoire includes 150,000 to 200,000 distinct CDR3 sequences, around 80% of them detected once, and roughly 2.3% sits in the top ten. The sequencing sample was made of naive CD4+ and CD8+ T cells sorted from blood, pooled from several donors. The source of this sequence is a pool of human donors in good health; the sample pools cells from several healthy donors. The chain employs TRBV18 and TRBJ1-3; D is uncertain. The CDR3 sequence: CASSPPGSLGNTIYF. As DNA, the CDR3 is TGTGCCAGCTCACCACCGGGCAGCCTAGGAAACACCATATATTTT.